These 28 T cell receptor beta chains originate from one sample sequenced in a study of shared clonotypes between healthy human individuals (dated by TCRdb to about 2020). For the CD8 naive samples, CD45RO-negative cells were positively selected for CCR7, yielding a CD45RA+CCR7+ population from which TemRA cells were excluded. Libraries came from the immunoSEQ multiplex PCR assay. What TCRdb holds here is the immuneACCESS table cut down to in-frame rearrangements. Part of the clones is not present; checked against another copy, under half of the missing clones reflect an unresolved V gene, and the others are unexplained. Within this sample are 760,000 or so clones, with approximately 96% of them counted one time only. Under 0.3% of the sample is held by the ten biggest clonotypes. Sequenced sample: naive CD8+ T cells sorted from blood. The cell subset or site label, as the study defines it: CD45RA+CCR7+. These receptors all come from a man aged 25 to 40 in good health.

The chain combines TRBV13 with TRBJ2-1; 7 bases map to TRBD2. The CDR3 loop spans 12 amino acids. The germline V gene encodes CDR1 PRHDT and CDR2 FYEKMQ (reference sequence). V gave up 0 bases and J gave up 15 bases; unmatched junction bases: 5. CDR3 sequence: CASSLGAGEWFF. Written as DNA, the CDR3 is TGTGCCAGCAGCTTAGGGGCGGGAGAGTGGTTCTTC. Filled out from reference TRBV13 and TRBJ2-1, the complete variable domain reads AAGVIQSPRHLIKEKRETATLKCYPIPRHDTVYWYQQGPGQDPQFLISFYEKMQSDKGSIPDRFSAQQFSDYHSELNMSSLELGDSALYFCASSLGAGEWFFGPGTRLTVL.

A single count supports this clone. J is TRBJ2-5 and V is TRBV2; D not certain. The V and J ends lost 3 bases and 1 base respectively, with 6 bases between them. Germline CDR1 is SNHLY and CDR2 is FYNNEI. The CDR3 is made up of 13 amino acids. The CDR3 DNA is TGTGCCAGCAGTGAGGCTAGCCAAGAGACCCAGTACTTC. The encoded protein is CASSEASQETQYF.

The table lists this clone with a few counts. V gene TRBV7-3 combines with J gene TRBJ1-2; D perhaps matches TRBD1 (5 bases). The germline gives CDR1 SGHTA, CDR2 FQGTGA. V was clipped by 4 bases and J by 7 bases, with 22 bases between them. The CDR3 is made up of 16 amino acids. Here the CDR3 reads CASSSMWDGTPSGYTF. CDR3 nucleotide sequence: TGTGCCAGCAGCTCTATGTGGGACGGAACACCCAGTGGCTACACCTTC.

V is TRBV10-2 and J is TRBJ2-1; 11 nucleotides line up with TRBD2. The CDR3 covers 16 residues. With V trimmed by 7 bases and J by 8 bases, 13 bases remained unmatched. Germline assignment: CDR1 WSHSY and CDR2 SAAADI. CDR3 bases: TGCGCCAGCACCAGGGAAGGGCTAGCGGGGGGCGATGAGCAGTTCTTC. It encodes CASTREGLAGGDEQFF.

This chain links TRBV4-1 with TRBJ2-5; 7 bases map to TRBD1. Germline V gene lookup returns CDR1 MGHRA and CDR2 YSYEKL. This CDR3 contains 15 residues. The junction had 10 bases not matched to a gene; V was cut back by 4 bases and J by 5 bases. The DNA for the CDR3 is TGCGCCAGCAGCCGCATCGGACAGGTTGGCGAGACCCAGTACTTC. Translated: CASSRIGQVGETQYF.

The chain employs TRBV7-2 and TRBJ2-5; tentatively, D is TRBD1 (6 bases). This CDR3 is built from 16 residues. From germline, CDR1 is SGHTA and CDR2 FQGNSA. Trimming pared 8 bases from V and 5 bases from J, leaving 24 bases between. CDR3 in amino acids: CASGPPDRIRRETQYF. The CDR3, as DNA: TGTGCCAGCGGCCCCCCGGACAGAATCCGCCGCGAGACCCAGTACTTC.

This clone appeared once. V is TRBV27 and J is TRBJ2-7, with 8 bases aligning to TRBD1. J gave up 3 bases and V 6 bases, and 7 bases lay outside the gene matches. The CDR3 consists of 14 residues. Germline assignment: CDR1 MNHEY and CDR2 SMNVEV (reference sequence). The CDR3 sequence: CASRIQGGGYEQYF. DNA of the CDR3: TGTGCCAGCAGAATACAGGGGGGCGGCTACGAGCAGTACTTC.

The genes are TRBV11-2 and TRBJ1-1; no definite D call. This CDR3 has 14 residues. Germline assignment: CDR1 SGHAT and CDR2 FQNNGV. V lost 8 bases, J lost 5 bases, and 18 bases lay in between. CDR3 sequence (DNA): TGTGCCAGCTCCCCCGCTGTCCTCAGGACTGAAGCTTTCTTT. It encodes CASSPAVLRTEAFF. Combining the CDR3 with reference TRBV11-2 and TRBJ1-1 gives the whole variable domain EAGVAQSPRYKIIEKRQSVAFWCNPISGHATLYWYQQILGQGPKLLIQFQNNGVVDDSQLPKDRFSAERLKGVDSTLKIQPAKLEDSAVYLCASSPAVLRTEAFFGQGTRLTVV.

The genes are TRBV27 and TRBJ2-7; TRBD2 agrees at 9 bases. V lost 4 bases to trimming and J lost 7 bases; unmatched junction nucleotides: 17. Germline values: CDR1 MNHEY, CDR2 SMNVEV (reference sequence). The length of the CDR3 is 17 residues. The CDR3 bases are TGTGCCAGCAGTTCGGAGGAAATTAGCGGGAGAGGCGGAGAGCAGTACTTC. This sequence encodes CASSSEEISGRGGEQYF.

The chain employs TRBV28 and TRBJ2-7, with 8 bases matching TRBD2. The trim removed 5 bases at V and 4 bases at J, leaving 4 bases unmatched. This CDR3 spans 13 amino acids. Germline CDR1 reads MDHEN; CDR2 reads SYDVKM. The CDR3 reads CASSSGSMYEQYF. CDR3 sequence (DNA): TGTGCCAGCAGTAGCGGGAGTATGTACGAGCAGTACTTC.

The chain combines TRBV4-1 with TRBJ2-5; possibly TRBD2 for D (5 bases). In germline, CDR1 is MGHRA, CDR2 YSYEKL. V was pared by 4 bases and J by 2 bases, with 20 bases between. This CDR3 region has 17 residues. Here the CDR3 DNA reads TGCGCCAGCAGCCCCCAGCCCGGGGAATACCTTCAAGAGACCCAGTACTTC. Its translation: CASSPQPGEYLQETQYF.

The chain carries TRBV29-1 and TRBJ2-3; D gene ambiguous. Germline lookup yields CDR1 SQVTM and CDR2 ANQGSEA. Deletions cut 4 bases from V and 4 bases from J, with 12 bases between. The CDR3 extends over 13 amino acids. CDR3 bases: TGCAGCGTTGTCTGGCTGAGCCCAGATACGCAGTATTTT. This gives the protein CSVVWLSPDTQYF.

The chain has TRBV5-1 and TRBJ2-7; TRBD2 might be the D (5 bases). Germline values: CDR1 SGHRS, CDR2 YFSETQ. Trimming removed 5 bases from V and 2 bases from J, with 11 bases in between. This CDR3 spans 13 amino acids. The CDR3 coding sequence is TGCGCCAGCAGATGGACTCCCACCTACGAGCAGTACTTC. It codes for CASRWTPTYEQYF.

This chain connects TRBV11-3 to TRBJ2-7; D may correspond to TRBD1 or TRBD2 (5 bases each). CDR1 and CDR2 from the germline V gene are SGHNT and YENEEA. This CDR3 contains 13 residues. Trimming shortened V by 5 bases and J by 7 bases, and 15 bases separated the two germline ends. The CDR3 here is CASSPGPMGEQYF. The CDR3 DNA reads TGTGCCAGCAGCCCGGGACCTATGGGGGAGCAGTACTTC. Using reference TRBV11-3 and TRBJ2-7 for the parts outside the CDR3, the full variable domain is EAGVVQSPRYKIIEKKQPVAFWCNPISGHNTLYWYLQNLGQGPELLIRYENEEAVDDSQLPKDRFSAERLKGVDSTLKIQPAELGDSAVYLCASSPGPMGEQYFGPGTRLTVT.

V usage is TRBV14 and J usage is TRBJ2-7, with unresolved D. CDR3 length equals 14 residues. V lost 4 bases to trimming and J lost 4 bases, with 14 bases between them. Looked up from germline, CDR1 is SGHDN and CDR2 is FVKESK. CDR3 amino acids: CASSLRGSIYEQYF. The DNA for the CDR3 is TGTGCCAGCAGCCTGAGAGGTTCCATTTACGAGCAGTACTTC.

The chain is built from TRBV7-6 and TRBJ2-7; 10 bases fit TRBD1. This CDR3 has 15 residues. Germline V lookup: CDR1 SGHVS, CDR2 FNYEAQ. Trimming at V came to 5 bases and at J to 2 bases, leaving 6 bases not matched to a gene. CDR3 loop: CASSVTGTGAYEQYF. CDR3 coding DNA: TGTGCCAGCAGCGTGACCGGGACAGGGGCCTACGAGCAGTACTTC.

The chain carries TRBV27 and TRBJ1-1; D gene ambiguous. Per the germline V gene, CDR1 is MNHEY and CDR2 is SMNVEV (reference sequence). Trimming left V 6 bases short and J 2 bases short, with 7 bases between. This CDR3 is built from 12 residues. CDR3 amino acids: CASRATNTEAFF. As DNA, the CDR3 is TGTGCCAGCAGAGCAACAAACACTGAAGCTTTCTTT.

V usage is TRBV6-5 and J usage is TRBJ2-7; 7 positions match TRBD2. This CDR3 has 13 amino acids. Germline CDR1 is MNHEY and CDR2 is SVGAGI. The J segment lost 5 bases and the V segment lost 4 bases, leaving 5 bases of the junction unmatched. The CDR3 protein is CASSLGGAHEQYF. The CDR3 coding sequence is TGTGCCAGCAGTTTGGGAGGGGCTCACGAGCAGTACTTC.

The V gene is TRBV14, the J gene TRBJ2-7; no clear D gene. The CDR3 spans 15 residues. Per germline, CDR1 SGHDN and CDR2 FVKESK. The V end lost 1 base, the J end lost 0 bases, and 10 bases lay between the germline ends. CDR3 nucleotides: TGTGCCAGCAGCCAAGTTGGCAGAAGCTCCTACGAGCAGTACTTC. It codes for CASSQVGRSSYEQYF.

The chain has TRBV5-4 and TRBJ1-2, with unresolved D. V lost 3 bases to trimming and J lost 6 bases, with 9 bases between them. Germline V CDR1 and CDR2: SGHNT, YYREEE (reference sequence). This CDR3 contains 12 residues. CDR3 amino acids: CASSSGSDGYTF. The DNA of the CDR3 is TGTGCCAGCAGCTCCGGGTCGGATGGCTACACCTTC.

The chain has TRBV10-3 and TRBJ2-1, with 8 bases identical to TRBD2. V gave up 2 bases and J gave up 7 bases; unmatched junction bases: 16. Germline V gene lookup returns CDR1 ENHRY and CDR2 SYGVKD. CDR3 length equals 18 residues. As DNA, the CDR3 is TGTGCCATCAGTGAGCCTATGAATCCGGGACTAGGGGCTAATGAGCAGTTCTTC. This codes for CAISEPMNPGLGANEQFF.

This chain uses TRBV29-1 with TRBJ1-2; no clear D. Germline assignment: CDR1 SQVTM and CDR2 ANQGSEA. The CDR3 totals 17 residues. V was cut by 4 bases and J by 6 bases, with 27 bases left in between. CDR3 in DNA: TGCAGCGTTGTCTTAAAAGGACGGTTTAAACTACCTGATGGCTACACCTTC. Translated, it gives CSVVLKGRFKLPDGYTF.

V gene TRBV10-3 combines with J gene TRBJ2-7; D ambiguous. V gave up 1 base and J gave up 4 bases, with 8 bases separating them. The CDR3 consists of 13 residues. The germline V gene has CDR1 ENHRY and CDR2 SYGVKD. The CDR3 DNA reads TGTGCCATCAGTGAGTTTGTGGGGTACGAGCAGTACTTC. Its translation: CAISEFVGYEQYF.

The chain joins TRBV27 to TRBJ2-7; no clear D. The germline V gene encodes CDR1 MNHEY and CDR2 SMNVEV (reference sequence). V gave up 2 bases and J gave up 3 bases, with 14 bases separating them. CDR3 length: 15 residues. The CDR3 sequence: CASSLKLGPIYEQYF. Here the CDR3 DNA reads TGTGCCAGCAGTTTAAAGTTGGGCCCTATCTACGAGCAGTACTTC.

The chain employs TRBV19 and TRBJ2-3, with TRBD2 matching over 7 bases. The CDR3 sequence is 14 residues long. CDR1 and CDR2 (germline): LNHDA, SQIVND (reference sequence). Trimming took 5 bases from V and 2 from J; bases not matched to a gene: 4. The CDR3 reads CASSRDYDTDTQYF. The CDR3 DNA follows: TGTGCCAGTAGTCGGGACTATGACACAGATACGCAGTATTTT.

V gene TRBV18 combines with J gene TRBJ2-7, with D tentatively TRBD1 (6 bases). This CDR3 contains 17 residues. The germline V gene has CDR1 KGHSH and CDR2 LQKENI. V dropped 0 bases and J dropped 0 bases, with 15 bases sitting between them. The CDR3 reads CASSPPNRQDHSYEQYF. The CDR3 DNA reads as TGTGCCAGCTCACCACCTAACAGACAGGACCACTCCTACGAGCAGTACTTC.

The gene calls are TRBV7-3 and TRBJ2-3; 8 bases agree with TRBD1. The germline CDR1 and CDR2 sequences are SGHTA and FQGTGA. CDR3 length equals 14 residues. V lost 4 bases to trimming and J lost 6 bases; unmatched junction nucleotides: 6. The chain's CDR3 is CASSSGGGADTQYF. The CDR3 nucleotides are TGTGCCAGCAGCTCAGGGGGCGGGGCGGATACGCAGTATTTT.

This rearrangement joins TRBV6-6 to TRBJ2-1; 14 bases agree with TRBD2. V lost 2 bases to trimming and J lost 7 bases; unmatched junction nucleotides: 4. Germline assignment: CDR1 MNHNY and CDR2 SVGAGI (reference sequence). The CDR3 is 16 amino acids. This CDR3 reads CASSYTGTSGRNEQFF. DNA of the CDR3: TGTGCCAGCAGTTACACAGGGACTAGCGGGAGAAATGAGCAGTTCTTC.